The entry below describes one T cell receptor (beta chain). What it binds is unknown. The ends lost 1 base at V and 0 bases at J; junction bases unmatched: 9. Germline CDR1 reads LNHNV; CDR2 reads YYDKDF (reference sequence). The CDR3 runs 18 residues. This specimen comes from a study of beta chain features in type 1 diabetes. Turning to the study itself: Cell yields, gender and age were comparable in patients and healthy donors.

The authors reverse transcribed all of the isolated RNA, so sequencing captured expressed TCRB transcripts. Assay: immunoSEQ multiplex PCR; the TCRdb copy retains only in-frame clones and omits some. The data hold fewer than 200,000 clones, with less than 9.5% observed a single time. Study results and caveats: The VDJ junctions of type 1 diabetes patients carried fewer insertions and more deletions. Sequencing the cDNA could make cells with high TCR expression show up more than they should.

By way of CD45RO/CCR7/CD25/CD127/CD95/CD27, the CD4+ regulatory, stem cell-like memory, central memory and naive cells were sorted. The V and J genes are TRBV15 and TRBJ2-1, with 7 nucleotides matching TRBD1. The receptor was derived from a young man in good health. The sample taken for sequencing was central memory CD4+ T cells from blood. In DNA form, the CDR3 reads TGTGCCACCAGCAGAGCTACCGGGACAGTGAGCTCCTACAATGAGCAGTTCTTC. Translating it yields CATSRATGTVSSYNEQFF.